The 21 T cell receptor beta chains given below trace back to one sample, sequenced in a study of blood T cell repertoires in COVID-19 (dated by TCRdb to 2020 to 2022). The library relied on the immunoSEQ multiplex PCR assay. Imported from immuneACCESS, the table was reduced by TCRdb to in-frame sequences with V and J called. These copies leave out some clones; in studies compared against another copy, an unresolved V gene accounts for under half, and the cause of the remainder is not known. This sample lists 200,000 to 250,000 clones; roughly 88% were detected once. The ten largest clones add up to around 3.8% of the sample. The sample was PBMCs or T cells enriched from blood (not recorded which). The receptors shown here come from a woman younger than 45 who had been exposed to COVID-19.

This clone came up once. The chain joins TRBV10-3 to TRBJ2-6; 9 nucleotides line up with TRBD1. V gave up 2 bases and J gave up 2 bases; unmatched junction bases: 1. Germline V gene sequence: CDR1 ENHRY, CDR2 SYGVKD. This CDR3 has 16 residues. For the CDR3, the DNA is TGTGCCATCAGTGAGACAGGGGGCGCTGGGGCCAACGTCCTGACTTTC. Translation: CAISETGGAGANVLTF.

The chain employs TRBV15 and TRBJ1-4; perhaps TRBD1 as D (5 bases). Trimming removed 5 bases from V and 4 bases from J, with 11 bases in between. The CDR3 consists of 14 residues. Germline CDR1 and CDR2: LNHNV and YYDKDF (reference sequence). CDR3 residues: CATSGMGLNEKLFF. Written as DNA, the CDR3 is TGTGCCACCAGCGGGATGGGGCTTAATGAAAAACTGTTTTTT. The full variable domain, with the rest looked up from reference TRBV15 and TRBJ1-4, is DAMVIQNPRYQVTQFGKPVTLSCSQTLNHNVMYWYQQKSSQAPKLLFHYYDKDFNNEADTPDNFQSRRPNTSFCFLDIRSPGLGDTAMYLCATSGMGLNEKLFFGSGTQLSVL.

The chain joins TRBV27 to TRBJ2-1, with 13 bases identical to TRBD2. The V gene's germline CDR1 is MNHEY and CDR2 SMNVEV (reference sequence). V lost 3 bases, J lost 6 bases, and 2 bases stayed unmatched. This CDR3 is built from 15 residues. The CDR3 DNA follows: TGTGCCAGCAGTTTGGGACTAGCGGGAACCAATGAGCAGTTCTTC. Its translation is CASSLGLAGTNEQFF.

The chain carries TRBV5-1 and TRBJ2-7; 7 nucleotides agree with TRBD1. V lost 1 base, J lost 5 bases, and 3 bases stayed unmatched. The CDR3 covers 13 residues. CDR1 SGHRS and CDR2 YFSETQ come from the germline V gene. The CDR3 region is CASSLTGDNEQYF. DNA for the CDR3: TGCGCCAGCAGCTTGACAGGGGACAACGAGCAGTACTTC.

The rearrangement links TRBV11-3 to TRBJ2-3; 14 nucleotides line up with TRBD2. This CDR3 spans 16 amino acids. V trimming: 2 bases; J trimming: 6 bases; junction bases outside the gene matches: 4. From germline, CDR1 is SGHNT and CDR2 YENEEA. The CDR3 coding sequence is TGTGCCAGCAGCTTACGACTAGCGGGAGGGGGGGATACGCAGTATTTT. Translating gives CASSLRLAGGGDTQYF.

The J gene is TRBJ2-1, the V gene TRBV28; 7 nucleotides line up with TRBD2. In germline, CDR1 is MDHEN, CDR2 SYDVKM. The CDR3 spans 14 residues. The J segment lost 4 bases and the V segment lost 4 bases, leaving 4 bases of the junction unmatched. The CDR3 spells CASSSTGGYNEQFF. CDR3 bases: TGTGCCAGCAGTTCTACGGGAGGTTACAATGAGCAGTTCTTC.

This chain uses TRBV6-5 with TRBJ1-5, with a tentative D call TRBD1 (6 bases). This CDR3 has 15 amino acids. The germline V gene encodes CDR1 MNHEY and CDR2 SVGAGI. Trimming cost V 6 bases and J 0 bases, with 12 bases left between them. CDR3 sequence: CASSPGHYSNQPQHF. CDR3 DNA: TGTGCCAGCAGCCCGGGACACTATAGCAATCAGCCCCAGCATTTT.

This chain joins TRBV12-3 or TRBV12-4 and TRBJ1-1; possibly TRBD1 for D (5 bases). The CDR3 is 13 amino acids. V was pared by 7 bases and J by 1 base, with 10 bases between. CDR3 in DNA: TGTGCCAGCACCATCGGGGGGAACACTGAAGCTTTCTTT. Its translation is CASTIGGNTEAFF.

The chain combines TRBV9 with TRBJ1-4, with D possibly being TRBD1 (6 bases). This CDR3 region has 15 residues. The V gene's germline CDR1 is SGDLS and CDR2 YYNGEE. V shed 1 base and J shed 7 bases, with 14 bases lying between them. CDR3 DNA: TGTGCCAGCAGCGTAACGCAGGGGAGAGGTGAAAAACTGTTTTTT. Residues: CASSVTQGRGEKLFF.

The chain combines TRBV7-9 with TRBJ2-3; 14 bases agree with TRBD2. This CDR3 is 19 amino acids long. The trim removed 3 bases at V and 0 bases at J, leaving 8 bases unmatched. Germline lookup yields CDR1 SEHNR and CDR2 FQNEAQ (reference sequence). CDR3 sequence reads: CASSFGLAGGSSSTDTQYF. CDR3 nucleotide sequence: TGTGCCAGCAGCTTTGGACTAGCGGGAGGATCCTCTAGCACAGATACGCAGTATTTT. The whole variable domain, filled in from reference TRBV7-9 and TRBJ2-3, reads DTGVSQNPRHKITKRGQNVTFRCDPISEHNRLYWYRQTLGQGPEFLTYFQNEAQLEKSRLLSDRFSAERPKGSFSTLEIQRTEQGDSAMYLCASSFGLAGGSSSTDTQYFGPGTRLTVL.

This chain links TRBV29-1 with TRBJ1-5, with 8 positions matching TRBD1. V shed 7 bases, J shed 4 bases, and the junction held 3 bases outside the gene matches. Germline CDR1 reads SQVTM; CDR2 reads ANQGSEA. The CDR3 totals 12 residues. CDR3: CSARTGNQPQHF. The CDR3 DNA follows: TGCAGCGCCAGGACAGGGAATCAGCCCCAGCATTTT.

This clone came up once. The rearrangement links TRBV14 to TRBJ1-6; no clear D gene. The CDR3 spans 14 residues. Trimming removed 5 bases from V and 3 bases from J, with 8 bases in between. The germline V gene encodes CDR1 SGHDN and CDR2 FVKESK. The CDR3 sequence: CASSWALYNSPLHF. CDR3 DNA sequence: TGTGCCAGCAGCTGGGCCCTCTATAATTCACCCCTCCACTTT.

J is TRBJ2-7 and V is TRBV24-1; 7 nucleotides agree with TRBD1. With V trimmed by 2 bases and J by 1 base, 7 bases remained unmatched. Germline CDR1 and CDR2: KGHDR and SFDVKD. The CDR3 is 16 amino acids. The CDR3 bases are TGTGCCACCAGTGATTCTGACAGGGCGACTTCCTACGAGCAGTACTTC. Translated: CATSDSDRATSYEQYF.

The chain links TRBV19 to TRBJ2-5, with D perhaps matching TRBD1 (5 bases). V lost 5 bases and J lost 2, with 12 bases in between. The germline CDR1 and CDR2 sequences are LNHDA and SQIVND (reference sequence). The CDR3 is 14 residues long. DNA of the CDR3: TGTGCCAGTAGTTCCCGACAGAAGCAAGAGACCCAGTACTTC. Its protein is CASSSRQKQETQYF.

The chain carries TRBV5-8 and TRBJ2-2, with D maybe TRBD1 (5 bases). Germline V gives CDR1 SGHTS, CDR2 YDEGEE. CDR3 length equals 14 residues. With 4 bases removed from V and 7 bases from J, the gap between germline ends came to 14 bases. CDR3 residues: CASSGFRVSGELFF. The CDR3 region has the DNA TGTGCCAGCAGCGGTTTCAGGGTGAGCGGGGAGCTGTTTTTT.

The rearrangement links TRBV6-5 to TRBJ1-2, with 8 positions matching TRBD1. The CDR3 loop spans 12 amino acids. Trimming at V came to 7 bases and at J to 8 bases, leaving 6 bases not matched to a gene. CDR1 and CDR2 (germline): MNHEY, SVGAGI. The CDR3, as DNA: TGTGCCAGCACGGACAGGGCCGGGGGCTACACCTTC. It is translated as CASTDRAGGYTF.

The J gene is TRBJ1-2, the V gene TRBV28; tentative D call: TRBD1 (6 bases). V was clipped by 7 bases and J by 8 bases, with 17 bases between them. In germline, CDR1 is MDHEN, CDR2 SYDVKM. The CDR3 length is 13 residues. The CDR3 region has the DNA TGTGCCAGCATCAGGGGCGTCGGTTCGGGCTACACCTTC. Encoded protein: CASIRGVGSGYTF.

The V call is TRBV30, the J call TRBJ1-1; TRBD1 aligns across 7 bases. The CDR3 contains 13 residues. V dropped 5 bases and J dropped 1; count of bases not matched to a gene: 4. Per germline, CDR1 GTSNPN and CDR2 SVGIG (reference sequence). The CDR3, as DNA: TGTGCCTGGTCCAGGACAGGGAACACTGAAGCTTTCTTT. The encoded protein is CAWSRTGNTEAFF.

The chain couples TRBV6-5 to TRBJ1-5, with 7 bases lining up with TRBD1. V gave up 6 bases and J gave up 2 bases; unmatched junction bases: 4. This CDR3 is 14 amino acids long. In germline, CDR1 is MNHEY, CDR2 SVGAGI. The CDR3 loop reads CASRPTGGNQPQHF. Written as DNA, the CDR3 is TGTGCCAGCAGACCCACAGGGGGCAATCAGCCCCAGCATTTT.

The J gene is TRBJ2-3, the V gene TRBV7-9; TRBD2 aligns across 11 bases. This CDR3 region has 15 residues. Germline V CDR1 and CDR2: SEHNR, FQNEAQ (reference sequence). Trimming took 5 bases from V and 5 from J; bases not matched to a gene: 6. CDR3 loop: CASSASGRYGDTQYF. DNA for the CDR3: TGTGCCAGCAGCGCTAGCGGGAGGTATGGAGATACGCAGTATTTT. Combining the CDR3 with reference TRBV7-9 and TRBJ2-3 gives the whole variable domain DTGVSQNPRHKITKRGQNVTFRCDPISEHNRLYWYRQTLGQGPEFLTYFQNEAQLEKSRLLSDRFSAERPKGSFSTLEIQRTEQGDSAMYLCASSASGRYGDTQYFGPGTRLTVL.

This clone came up once. V and J are TRBV5-1 and TRBJ1-6, with TRBD1 identical over 8 bases. The junction had 0 bases not matched to a gene; V was cut back by 0 bases and J by 7 bases. Germline values: CDR1 SGHRS, CDR2 YFSETQ. The CDR3 covers 14 residues. CDR3: CASSLDRGNSPLHF. The CDR3 DNA reads as TGCGCCAGCAGCTTGGACAGGGGGAATTCACCCCTCCACTTT. The complete variable domain, with remaining parts taken from reference TRBV5-1 and TRBJ1-6, reads KAGVTQTPRYLIKTRGQQVTLSCSPISGHRSVSWYQQTPGQGLQFLFEYFSETQRNKGNFPGRFSGRQFSNSRSEMNVSTLELGDSALYLCASSLDRGNSPLHFGNGTRLTVT.